The 9 T cell receptor beta chains listed next were all sequenced from one sample in a study of blood T cell repertoires in COVID-19. Profiling relied on immunoSEQ multiplex PCR, and the TCRdb table lists in-frame clones only, not all of them. This repertoire shows over 150,000 clones, approximately 85% found once; its top ten account for 0.63%. The source material was peripheral blood. These TCRs come from a man aged 60-69 years with COVID-19, enrolled during active disease.

The gene calls are TRBV7-2 and TRBJ2-5, with TRBD2 identical over 16 bases. This CDR3 contains 15 residues. Germline V gene lookup returns CDR1 SGHTA and CDR2 FQGNSA. V shed 4 bases, J shed 5 bases, and the junction held 1 base outside the gene matches. The CDR3 sequence is CASSSGLAGGETQYF. Written as DNA, the CDR3 is TGTGCCAGCAGCTCGGGACTAGCGGGAGGGGAGACCCAGTACTTC.

The chain carries TRBV4-2 and TRBJ1-4; no definite D call. V was cut by 1 base and J by 0 bases, with 9 bases left in between. From germline, CDR1 is LGHNA and CDR2 YNFKEQ. CDR3 length: 16 amino acids. The CDR3 is CASSQAVIATNEKLFF. The CDR3 coding sequence is TGTGCCAGCAGCCAAGCGGTGATTGCAACTAATGAAAAACTGTTTTTT.

This chain connects TRBV19 to TRBJ1-2; 9 positions agree with TRBD1. Unmatched junction bases numbered 3, after V lost 4 bases and J lost 3 bases. The CDR3 contains 14 residues. In germline, CDR1 is LNHDA, CDR2 SQIVND (reference sequence). Here the CDR3 reads CASSNTGGDYGYTF. The CDR3 DNA reads as TGTGCCAGTAGTAACACAGGGGGCGACTATGGCTACACCTTC. The full variable domain, completed using reference TRBV19 and TRBJ1-2, is DGGITQSPKYLFRKEGQNVTLSCEQNLNHDAMYWYRQDPGQGLRLIYYSQIVNDFQKGDIAEGYSVSREKKESFPLTVTSAQKNPTAFYLCASSNTGGDYGYTFGSGTRLTVV.

The rearrangement uses TRBV11-1 and TRBJ1-5; 10 bases are a match to TRBD1. V lost 4 bases, J lost 4 bases, and 7 bases stayed unmatched. This CDR3 is 16 amino acids long. The germline CDR1 and CDR2 sequences are SGHAT and FQDESV (reference sequence). CDR3 nucleotides: TGTGCCAGCAGCTCCTCACCGGGACAGGGGAATCAGCCCCAGCATTTT. It is translated as CASSSSPGQGNQPQHF.

The DNA for the CDR3 is TGTGCCAGCAGTTACACCTCGGGGACTGGAAACACCATATATTTT. Amino acids: CASSYTSGTGNTIYF. V is TRBV6-5 and J is TRBJ1-3; the D is unclear. The CDR3 consists of 15 residues. V was trimmed by 2 bases and J by 2 bases, leaving 10 bases between them. Germline V lookup: CDR1 MNHEY, CDR2 SVGAGI.

The rearrangement joins TRBV30 to TRBJ1-2; tentatively, D is TRBD1 (5 bases). Trimming took 5 bases from V and 9 from J, leaving 19 bases between them. The germline gives CDR1 GTSNPN, CDR2 SVGIG (reference sequence). This CDR3 comprises 13 residues. The CDR3 protein is CAWGEGVLLSYTF. The CDR3, as DNA: TGTGCCTGGGGTGAAGGGGTCCTTTTAAGCTACACCTTC.

Worth noting for this clone: The sample carries other DNA sequences with the same CDR3. The chain couples TRBV19 to TRBJ2-7; 9 nucleotides line up with TRBD1. The CDR3 loop spans 14 amino acids. After removal of 4 bases from V and 6 bases from J, the junction contained 7 bases not matched to a gene. From germline, CDR1 is LNHDA and CDR2 SQIVND (reference sequence). Written as DNA, the CDR3 is TGTGCCAGTAGTACCGGGACAGGGCTGGGCGAGCAGTACTTC. This codes for CASSTGTGLGEQYF.

The chain recombines TRBV2 with TRBJ1-2; weak D call: TRBD1 (5 bases). The germline CDR1 and CDR2 sequences are SNHLY and FYNNEI. The CDR3 loop spans 13 amino acids. Between the trimmed V and J ends, which lost 6 bases and 1 base, there was a span of 9 bases. CDR3 in DNA: TGTGCCAGCAGGATGACAGTTAACTATGGCTACACCTTC. Translation gives CASRMTVNYGYTF. Using reference TRBV2 and TRBJ1-2 for the parts outside the CDR3, the full variable domain is EPEVTQTPSHQVTQMGQEVILRCVPISNHLYFYWYRQILGQKVEFLVSFYNNEISEKSEIFDDQFSVERPDGSNFTLKIRSTKLEDSAMYFCASRMTVNYGYTFGSGTRLTVV.

V gene TRBV7-2 combines with J gene TRBJ2-7, with D tentatively TRBD2 (6 bases). The CDR3 loop spans 14 amino acids. V was clipped by 5 bases and J by 6 bases, with 17 bases between them. Germline CDR1 and CDR2: SGHTA and FQGNSA. For the CDR3, the DNA is TGTGCCAGCAGCACCCGACTAGTTTCGGGCGAGCAGTACTTC. Protein sequence: CASSTRLVSGEQYF. Full variable domain (outside the CDR3, taken from reference TRBV7-2 and TRBJ2-7): GAGVSQSPSNKVTEKGKDVELRCDPISGHTALYWYRQSLGQGLEFLIYFQGNSAPDKSGLPSDRFSAERTGGSVSTLTIQRTQQEDSAVYLCASSTRLVSGEQYFGPGTRLTVT.